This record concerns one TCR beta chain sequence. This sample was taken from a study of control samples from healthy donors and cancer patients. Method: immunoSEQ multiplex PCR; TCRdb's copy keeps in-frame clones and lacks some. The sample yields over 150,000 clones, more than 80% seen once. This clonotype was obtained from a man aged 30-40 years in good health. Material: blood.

In nucleotides, the CDR3 is TGTGCCAGCAGCAAGAGGGTCGCGGGGGGGACAAGCTACGAGCAGTACTTC. It specifies CASSKRVAGGTSYEQYF. V usage is TRBV5-4 and J usage is TRBJ2-7, with 9 bases lining up with TRBD2. This CDR3 is 17 amino acids long. Germline V gene data show CDR1 as SGHNT and CDR2 as YYREEE (reference sequence). With V trimmed by 4 bases and J by 3 bases, 14 bases remained unmatched.